Below, 31 T cell receptor beta chains from the same sample are listed, as sequenced in a study of T cell changes during pregnancy in multiple sclerosis. Profiled with immunoSEQ multiplex PCR; TCRdb holds only in-frame clones, not every one. Found here are 39,000 or so clones, roughly 93% of them singletons; the top ten hold roughly 8.1%. The specimen comprised CD8+ T cells from peripheral blood mononuclear cells, sampled in the third trimester of pregnancy. Receptors originate from a female donor with multiple sclerosis, enrolled in a pregnancy study.

The chain employs TRBV5-4 and TRBJ1-3; 8 nucleotides line up with TRBD1. The V and J ends lost 2 bases and 7 bases, in that order; junction bases with no gene match: 5. The CDR3 has 14 residues. Germline loops: CDR1 SGHNT, CDR2 YYREEE (reference sequence). The CDR3 sequence: CASSLGRGPNTIYF. CDR3 bases: TGTGCCAGCAGCTTAGGCAGGGGGCCGAACACCATATATTTT.

The gene calls are TRBV28 and TRBJ2-7, with TRBD1 identical over 7 bases. The germline gives CDR1 MDHEN, CDR2 SYDVKM. Unmatched junction bases numbered 3, after V lost 3 bases and J lost 4 bases. This CDR3 is 13 amino acids long. The CDR3 here is CASSFGGQYEQYF. The CDR3 DNA sequence: TGTGCCAGCAGTTTTGGGGGACAGTACGAGCAGTACTTC.

J is TRBJ2-3 and V is TRBV15; D is ambiguous. Germline V gene lookup returns CDR1 LNHNV and CDR2 YYDKDF (reference sequence). This CDR3 region has 14 residues. Trimming pared 3 bases from V and 5 bases from J, leaving 12 bases between. As DNA, the CDR3 is TGTGCCACCAGCAGCTTACAGCATGGAGATACGCAGTATTTT. It specifies CATSSLQHGDTQYF.

This clone was detected only once. J is TRBJ2-1 and V is TRBV2; 8 bases map to TRBD2. The CDR3 is 15 amino acids. The V gene's germline CDR1 is SNHLY and CDR2 FYNNEI. After removal of 6 bases from V and 7 bases from J, the junction contained 11 bases not matched to a gene. In DNA, the CDR3 is TGTGCCAGCAGAGACGCGGGAGGCCAAAGGAATGAGCAGTTCTTC. Translation: CASRDAGGQRNEQFF.

This clone occurred once. The chain has TRBV6-5 and TRBJ2-7; 7 nucleotides line up with TRBD2. Germline V CDR1 and CDR2: MNHEY, SVGAGI. CDR3 length equals 13 residues. The V segment lost 6 bases and the J segment 0 bases; nucleotides outside the gene matches: 2. The CDR3 protein is CASRGGSSYEQYF. Here the CDR3 DNA reads TGTGCCAGCAGGGGGGGGAGCTCCTACGAGCAGTACTTC.

This clone was recorded many times. The V and J genes are TRBV13 and TRBJ2-5; 15 bases are a match to TRBD2. The CDR3 runs 24 residues. Per germline, CDR1 PRHDT and CDR2 FYEKMQ (reference sequence). The V segment lost 4 bases and the J segment 5 bases; nucleotides outside the gene matches: 29. The CDR3 loop reads CASSSTPGEFGLAGGPDLIETQYF. The DNA of the CDR3 is TGTGCCAGCAGCTCGACACCAGGGGAATTCGGACTAGCGGGAGGGCCCGACCTTATCGAGACCCAGTACTTC.

The rearrangement joins TRBV27 to TRBJ1-1; D perhaps matches TRBD1 (5 bases). In germline, CDR1 is MNHEY, CDR2 SMNVEV (reference sequence). The ends were cut back, 6 bases at V and 4 bases at J, with 18 bases in the middle. CDR3 size: 15 residues. The CDR3 protein is CASSSPVKGLTEAFF. In DNA form, the CDR3 reads TGTGCCAGCAGCTCCCCCGTTAAGGGGCTCACTGAAGCTTTCTTT.

The chain combines TRBV27 with TRBJ2-7, with 8 bases that match TRBD1. J lost 6 bases, V lost 4 bases, and 5 bases had no gene match. The CDR3 is 13 residues long. Germline V gene sequence: CDR1 MNHEY, CDR2 SMNVEV (reference sequence). CDR3 nucleotide sequence: TGTGCCAGCAGTTGGGGGACAGGTCGCGAGCAGTACTTC. It yields the protein CASSWGTGREQYF.

The rearrangement joins TRBV27 to TRBJ2-1; D might be TRBD2 (5 bases). The CDR3 contains 14 residues. CDR1 MNHEY and CDR2 SMNVEV come from the germline V gene (reference sequence). With 5 bases removed from V and 4 bases from J, the gap between germline ends came to 12 bases. In DNA form, the CDR3 reads TGTGCCAGCAGTCCCCTAGAGCGGTACAATGAGCAGTTCTTC. Protein sequence: CASSPLERYNEQFF.

The V call is TRBV10-2, the J call TRBJ2-7; 9 bases are a match to TRBD2. J lost 0 bases, V lost 2 bases, and 8 bases had no gene match. Germline V gives CDR1 WSHSY, CDR2 SAAADI. The CDR3 loop spans 17 amino acids. CDR3 residues: CASSELRGGGVSYEQYF. As DNA, the CDR3 is TGCGCCAGCAGTGAGCTCAGGGGCGGGGGGGTCTCCTACGAGCAGTACTTC.

This chain joins TRBV19 and TRBJ1-1; a possible D gene is TRBD1 (5 bases). The V end lost 0 bases, the J end lost 7 bases, and 24 bases lay between the germline ends. Germline V gene lookup returns CDR1 LNHDA and CDR2 SQIVND (reference sequence). This CDR3 is built from 18 residues. CDR3 sequence (DNA): TGTGCCAGTAGTATAGATCTTGCTACCGTCAGGACAACTTATGAAGCTTTCTTT. Translated: CASSIDLATVRTTYEAFF.

In DNA, the CDR3 is TGTGCTAGTGGTTCCGGACAGATCTACAATGAGCAGTTCTTC. Amino acid sequence: CASGSGQIYNEQFF. The V call is TRBV12-5, the J call TRBJ2-1; D is possibly TRBD1 (6 bases). The V gene lost 4 bases and the J gene lost 3 bases, with 10 bases spanning the gap. CDR3 size: 14 residues. Germline V gives CDR1 LGHNT, CDR2 FRNRAP.

The rearrangement links TRBV29-1 to TRBJ2-1; 8 positions agree with TRBD2. Trimming took 3 bases from V and 3 from J; bases not matched to a gene: 7. CDR1 and CDR2 from the germline V gene are SQVTM and ANQGSEA. This CDR3 region has 15 residues. This CDR3 reads CSVEGLAGFYNEQFF. DNA of the CDR3: TGCAGCGTTGAGGGGCTAGCGGGTTTCTACAATGAGCAGTTCTTC.

The rearrangement uses TRBV7-9 and TRBJ2-1; the match to TRBD2 covers 12 bases. The CDR3 sequence is 16 residues long. Trimming cost V 5 bases and J 4 bases; bases outside gene matches: 6. In germline, CDR1 is SEHNR, CDR2 FQNEAQ (reference sequence). The CDR3 here is CASSDWTSGAYNEQFF. CDR3 in DNA: TGTGCCAGCAGCGACTGGACTAGCGGGGCATACAATGAGCAGTTCTTC. The whole variable domain, remainder taken from reference TRBV7-9 and TRBJ2-1, is DTGVSQNPRHKITKRGQNVTFRCDPISEHNRLYWYRQTLGQGPEFLTYFQNEAQLEKSRLLSDRFSAERPKGSFSTLEIQRTEQGDSAMYLCASSDWTSGAYNEQFFGPGTRLTVL.

The rearrangement uses TRBV6-1 and TRBJ2-7; the D gene is possibly TRBD2 (5 bases). The CDR3 has 12 residues. The germline V and J ends were trimmed by 8 bases and 2 bases, with 10 bases remaining between them. CDR1 and CDR2 (germline): MNHNS, SASEGT. The CDR3 DNA follows: TGTGCCAGCTTTGGAGGCCCCTACGAGCAGTACTTC. Its protein product is CASFGGPYEQYF.

V is TRBV27 and J is TRBJ2-2, with no clear D. The ends were cut back, 4 bases at V and 1 base at J, with 16 bases in the middle. Germline values: CDR1 MNHEY, CDR2 SMNVEV (reference sequence). This CDR3 comprises 17 residues. The CDR3 protein is CASSSPRLNLNTGELFF. CDR3 in DNA: TGTGCCAGCAGTTCCCCACGACTTAATTTGAACACCGGGGAGCTGTTTTTT.

J is TRBJ2-3 and V is TRBV7-9, with 7 bases identical to TRBD2. Germline V gene lookup returns CDR1 SEHNR and CDR2 FQNEAQ (reference sequence). The ends lost 5 bases at V and 0 bases at J; junction bases unmatched: 5. CDR3 size: 15 residues. The CDR3 DNA sequence: TGTGCCAGCAGCACCGGGGAGGGGAGCACAGATACGCAGTATTTT. Its translation: CASSTGEGSTDTQYF.

Written as DNA, the CDR3 is TGTGCCAGTAGTATAGTGGCGGGAAGCACAGATACGCAGTATTTT. Its protein product is CASSIVAGSTDTQYF. This chain uses TRBV19 with TRBJ2-3; possibly TRBD2 for D (6 bases). Germline assignment: CDR1 LNHDA and CDR2 SQIVND (reference sequence). V lost 1 base and J 0 bases, leaving 8 bases between the germline ends. This CDR3 contains 15 residues.

The rearrangement uses TRBV6-5 and TRBJ2-7, with D possibly TRBD2 on 6 matching bases. From germline, CDR1 is MNHEY and CDR2 SVGAGI. This CDR3 has 14 amino acids. Trimming pared 0 bases from V and 2 bases from J, leaving 8 bases between. CDR3 sequence: CASSYSGEAYEQYF. In DNA, the CDR3 is TGTGCCAGCAGTTACTCCGGGGAGGCCTACGAGCAGTACTTC.

This rearrangement joins TRBV5-6 to TRBJ2-5, with 8 bases aligning to TRBD2. This CDR3 is 17 amino acids long. The germline CDR1 and CDR2 sequences are SGHDT and YYEEEE. With V trimmed by 4 bases and J by 2 bases, 13 bases remained unmatched. The CDR3 sequence: CASSPRLARYPQETQYF. The CDR3 DNA sequence: TGTGCCAGCAGCCCGCGACTAGCGAGGTACCCACAAGAGACCCAGTACTTC.

The chain is built from TRBV5-4 and TRBJ2-7; D unresolved. The CDR3 has 12 residues. The germline V gene has CDR1 SGHNT and CDR2 YYREEE (reference sequence). V was trimmed by 4 bases and J by 3 bases, leaving 8 bases between them. DNA for the CDR3: TGTGCCAGCAGCAGCGATAACTACGAGCAGTACTTC. Translating gives CASSSDNYEQYF.

V gene TRBV27 combines with J gene TRBJ2-3; 12 positions match TRBD2. CDR3 length equals 16 residues. Germline V gives CDR1 MNHEY, CDR2 SMNVEV (reference sequence). V lost 5 bases and J lost 2; bases outside the gene matches: 5. CDR3 nucleotides: TGTGCCAGCAGTCCCGGACTAGCGGGACTCACAGATACGCAGTATTTT. Amino acids: CASSPGLAGLTDTQYF.

This clone was seen a handful of times. The CDR3 sequence: CASSSGLAGQETQYF. The CDR3 region has the DNA TGTGCCAGCAGTTCGGGACTAGCGGGCCAAGAGACCCAGTACTTC. The V and J genes are TRBV6-5 and TRBJ2-5; 12 bases match TRBD2. The CDR3 consists of 15 residues. Germline lookup yields CDR1 MNHEY and CDR2 SVGAGI. Trimming at V came to 4 bases and at J to 1 base, leaving 1 base not matched to a gene.

The table lists this clone with a count of one. V usage is TRBV27 and J usage is TRBJ2-1; tentatively, D is TRBD2 (6 bases). Trimming took off 4 bases at V and 2 bases at J, with 12 bases between the two ends. Germline V gene data show CDR1 as MNHEY and CDR2 as SMNVEV (reference sequence). The CDR3 has 15 residues. The CDR3 here is CASSSREFAYNEQFF. In nucleotides, the CDR3 is TGTGCCAGCAGTTCCCGGGAGTTTGCCTACAATGAGCAGTTCTTC.

The J gene is TRBJ2-7, the V gene TRBV7-2; TRBD1 might be the D (6 bases). V was shortened by 3 bases and J by 7 bases, with 19 bases between the two germline ends. CDR3 length equals 15 residues. The germline V gene has CDR1 SGHTA and CDR2 FQGNSA. The CDR3 nucleotides are TGTGCCAGCAGCTTGCAACCAGGGGCCCTGGTTGAGCAGTACTTC. It codes for CASSLQPGALVEQYF.

The chain links TRBV27 to TRBJ1-5; D is ambiguous. Trimming stripped 3 bases from V and 1 base from J, with 7 bases between. Per the germline V gene, CDR1 is MNHEY and CDR2 is SMNVEV (reference sequence). CDR3 size: 14 residues. The CDR3 is CASSLAGSNQPQHF. In nucleotides, the CDR3 is TGTGCCAGCAGTTTGGCCGGGAGCAATCAGCCCCAGCATTTT.

This chain joins TRBV6-1 and TRBJ2-7; unclear D gene. The V gene's germline CDR1 is MNHNS and CDR2 SASEGT. Trimming removed 2 bases from V and 3 bases from J, with 8 bases in between. The CDR3 has 13 amino acids. In DNA, the CDR3 is TGTGCCAGCAGTGAAAACAAATACTACGAGCAGTACTTC. This translates into CASSENKYYEQYF.

This sequence joins TRBV28 and TRBJ1-1, with 7 bases identical to TRBD1. There are 13 residues in the CDR3. Looked up from germline, CDR1 is MDHEN and CDR2 is SYDVKM. Trimming removed 4 bases from V and 4 bases from J; junction bases left unmatched: 3. The CDR3 region is CASSYRGRTEAFF. In DNA, the CDR3 is TGTGCCAGCAGTTACAGGGGTCGCACTGAAGCTTTCTTT.

This sequence joins TRBV29-1 and TRBJ2-3, with D perhaps matching TRBD2 (5 bases). The CDR3 runs 16 residues. Looked up from germline, CDR1 is SQVTM and CDR2 is ANQGSEA. V was cut by 1 base and J by 2 bases, with 16 bases left in between. The CDR3 loop is CSVEGWTLPYTDTQYF. In DNA form, the CDR3 reads TGCAGCGTTGAAGGGTGGACTCTTCCCTACACAGATACGCAGTATTTT.

This sequence joins TRBV19 and TRBJ1-5; TRBD1 is a possible D gene (6 bases). Germline CDR1 and CDR2: LNHDA and SQIVND (reference sequence). The CDR3 runs to 15 residues. Deletions cut 5 bases from V and 1 base from J, with 12 bases between. CDR3 protein: CASSWSGTSNQPQHF. CDR3 DNA sequence: TGTGCCAGTAGTTGGTCCGGGACAAGCAATCAGCCCCAGCATTTT.

The V gene is TRBV28, the J gene TRBJ2-1; unclear D gene. This CDR3 is 16 amino acids long. Between the trimmed V and J ends, which lost 2 bases and 2 bases, there was a span of 13 bases. Germline-derived CDR1 and CDR2 are MDHEN and SYDVKM. The CDR3 nucleotides are TGTGCCAGCAGTTTAATCGCCCTAGGAACCTACAATGAGCAGTTCTTC. It encodes CASSLIALGTYNEQFF.